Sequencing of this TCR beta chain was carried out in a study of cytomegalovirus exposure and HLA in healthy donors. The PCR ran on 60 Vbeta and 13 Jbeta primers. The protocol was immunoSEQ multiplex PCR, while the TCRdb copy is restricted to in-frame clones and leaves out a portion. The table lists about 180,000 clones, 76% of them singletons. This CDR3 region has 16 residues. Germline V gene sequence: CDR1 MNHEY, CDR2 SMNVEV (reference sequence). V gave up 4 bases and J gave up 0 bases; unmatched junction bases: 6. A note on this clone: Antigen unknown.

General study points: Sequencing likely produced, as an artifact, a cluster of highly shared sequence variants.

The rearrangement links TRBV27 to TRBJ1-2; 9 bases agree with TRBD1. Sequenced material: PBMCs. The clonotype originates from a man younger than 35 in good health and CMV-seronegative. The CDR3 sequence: CASSSTGGSSNYGYTF. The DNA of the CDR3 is TGTGCCAGCAGTTCAACAGGGGGCTCCTCTAACTATGGCTACACCTTC.